Below, 11 T cell receptor beta chains from the same sample are listed, as sequenced in a study of cytomegalovirus exposure and HLA in healthy donors. PCR involved 60 Vbeta and 13 Jbeta primers. Data came from immunoSEQ multiplex PCR; TCRdb stores just in-frame clones and leaves some out. The sample has over 90,000 clones, roughly three fifths seen once. Material: PBMCs. The receptor source for this set is a man aged 55 to 70 in good health and CMV-seronegative.

The chain has TRBV19 and TRBJ2-2; no clear D gene. CDR3 length: 15 amino acids. Trimming removed 4 bases at V and 0 bases at J, with 9 bases between. Germline V gives CDR1 LNHDA, CDR2 SQIVND (reference sequence). CDR3 sequence (DNA): TGTGCCAGTAGTACGCAGGCCTCGAACACCGGGGAGCTGTTTTTT. Its protein is CASSTQASNTGELFF.

This chain joins TRBV15 and TRBJ1-1, with no clear D. The germline CDR1 and CDR2 sequences are LNHNV and YYDKDF (reference sequence). V was clipped by 0 bases and J by 6 bases, with 8 bases between them. This CDR3 is built from 13 residues. In DNA form, the CDR3 reads TGTGCCACCAGCAGAGAAAGCGGATCTGAAGCTTTCTTT. The encoded protein is CATSRESGSEAFF. The entire variable domain, with the rest obtained from reference TRBV15 and TRBJ1-1, is as follows: DAMVIQNPRYQVTQFGKPVTLSCSQTLNHNVMYWYQQKSSQAPKLLFHYYDKDFNNEADTPDNFQSRRPNTSFCFLDIRSPGLGDTAMYLCATSRESGSEAFFGQGTRLTVV.

The rearrangement uses TRBV7-6 and TRBJ1-4; 7 nucleotides agree with TRBD1. J lost 1 base, V lost 4 bases, and 0 bases had no gene match. The germline gives CDR1 SGHVS, CDR2 FNYEAQ. There are 14 residues in the CDR3. In nucleotides, the CDR3 is TGTGCCAGCAGCTCAGGGGGAACTAATGAAAAACTGTTTTTT. Translating gives CASSSGGTNEKLFF.

As to this clone: At one end, the junction sequence differs from germline, possibly due to a read error. Other DNA sequences of this sample code for an identical CDR3. The rearrangement links TRBV28 to TRBJ2-3, with 11 bases matching TRBD2. This CDR3 is built from 16 residues. CDR1 and CDR2 from the germline V gene are MDHEN and SYDVKM. The CDR3 sequence is CASRGLRLAGTDPQYF. The CDR3 region has the DNA TGCGCCAGCAGGGGATTGCGACTAGCGGGGACCGATCCGCAGTATTTT.

This clone was picked up a small number of times. The rearrangement joins TRBV5-1 to TRBJ1-6; 10 bases are shared with TRBD1. This CDR3 spans 13 amino acids. The trim removed 4 bases at V and 11 bases at J, leaving 3 bases unmatched. The germline V gene has CDR1 SGHRS and CDR2 YFSETQ. The CDR3 here is CASSRGQGTPLHF. In nucleotides, the CDR3 is TGCGCCAGCAGCCGGGGACAGGGGACACCCCTCCACTTT.

This sequence joins TRBV5-1 and TRBJ2-7; 10 nucleotides line up with TRBD1. The germline gives CDR1 SGHRS, CDR2 YFSETQ. There are 16 residues in the CDR3. V trimming: 0 bases; J trimming: 4 bases; junction bases outside the gene matches: 7. The CDR3, as DNA: TGCGCCAGCAGCTTGGGTGGACGGACAGGGGGATACGAGCAGTACTTC. Its translation: CASSLGGRTGGYEQYF.

This clone showed up just a few times. The V call is TRBV5-1, the J call TRBJ1-1, with 8 bases matching TRBD1. V lost 7 bases and J lost 4; bases outside the gene matches: 9. CDR1 and CDR2 (germline): SGHRS, YFSETQ. This CDR3 spans 14 amino acids. The CDR3 DNA reads as TGCGCCAGCGGATTCCAGGGGGCGGGCACTGAAGCTTTCTTT. Amino acids: CASGFQGAGTEAFF.

The chain combines TRBV5-1 with TRBJ2-3; 8 bases fit TRBD1. Unmatched junction bases numbered 10, after V lost 4 bases and J lost 3 bases. CDR3 length: 16 amino acids. Germline V gives CDR1 SGHRS, CDR2 YFSETQ. In DNA, the CDR3 is TGCGCCAGCAGCCCCCTCGGGACAGGTACGACAGATACGCAGTATTTT. This gives the protein CASSPLGTGTTDTQYF.

The chain joins TRBV5-1 to TRBJ1-2, with 7 positions matching TRBD1. This CDR3 is 16 amino acids long. The germline CDR1 and CDR2 sequences are SGHRS and YFSETQ. J lost 0 bases, V lost 2 bases, and 7 bases had no gene match. CDR3 sequence reads: CASSLQGGQANYGYTF. The CDR3, as DNA: TGCGCCAGCAGCTTACAAGGGGGCCAAGCTAACTATGGCTACACCTTC.

V and J are TRBV19 and TRBJ2-2; D might be TRBD2 (5 bases). The V and J ends lost 6 bases and 4 bases respectively, with 18 bases between them. Germline lookup yields CDR1 LNHDA and CDR2 SQIVND (reference sequence). CDR3 length: 16 residues. In DNA, the CDR3 is TGTGCCAGTAGACCTATCCGGGAAGTGGGCACCGGGGAGCTGTTTTTT. Its translation: CASRPIREVGTGELFF.

The chain uses TRBV2 and TRBJ2-2; 12 bases align to TRBD2. The CDR3 extends over 18 amino acids. With 7 bases clipped from V and 5 bases from J, the junction kept 14 bases outside the gene matches. Germline assignment: CDR1 SNHLY and CDR2 FYNNEI. DNA of the CDR3: TGTGCCAGCACTTCGAGATTACTAGCGGGAGGTTCGACCGGGGAGCTGTTTTTT. The encoded protein is CASTSRLLAGGSTGELFF. The full variable domain, rest sourced from reference TRBV2 and TRBJ2-2, is EPEVTQTPSHQVTQMGQEVILRCVPISNHLYFYWYRQILGQKVEFLVSFYNNEISEKSEIFDDQFSVERPDGSNFTLKIRSTKLEDSAMYFCASTSRLLAGGSTGELFFGEGSRLTVL.